The present TCR beta chain was sequenced within a study of molecular identifiers for immune sequencing clone quantification. The germline gives CDR1 SGHTA, CDR2 FQGNSA. The length of the CDR3 is 16 residues. Trimming left V 6 bases short and J 6 bases short, with 21 bases between. Broader study findings: Jurkat TCR RNA that was spiked in from one cell was reportedly detectable among 950,000 to 1,000,000 naive cells. Because of identical TCR molecules sharing a barcode, sizes of highly expanded clones could be underestimated. More than 98% of effector molecules, versus under 1% of naive-cell molecules, belonged to clones above 20 RNA copies.

As CD8+CD4-CCR7+CD45RA+ cells, naive CD8 T cells were sorted. This clonotype showed up many times. Its antigen remains unidentified. TCRdb used MiXCR to reprocess the PCR reads, holding one entry per CDR3 protein. The table lists 400,000 to 600,000 distinct CDR3 sequences, under 30% of them singletons. The V call is TRBV7-2, the J call TRBJ2-1; perhaps D is TRBD1 or TRBD2 (7 bases each). The sequence was obtained from a human donor in good health. Some libraries in this study had Jurkat cell RNA spiked in. The sequenced sample was naive CD8+ T cells from blood, with Jurkat cell RNA spiked in. Described subset: FACS-sorted CD8+CD4-CCR7+CD45RA+ naive T cells. The CDR3 protein is CASRGGGANWANEQFF. The CDR3 bases are TGTGCCAGCAGGGGAGGGGGCGCGAATTGGGCCAATGAGCAGTTCTTC.